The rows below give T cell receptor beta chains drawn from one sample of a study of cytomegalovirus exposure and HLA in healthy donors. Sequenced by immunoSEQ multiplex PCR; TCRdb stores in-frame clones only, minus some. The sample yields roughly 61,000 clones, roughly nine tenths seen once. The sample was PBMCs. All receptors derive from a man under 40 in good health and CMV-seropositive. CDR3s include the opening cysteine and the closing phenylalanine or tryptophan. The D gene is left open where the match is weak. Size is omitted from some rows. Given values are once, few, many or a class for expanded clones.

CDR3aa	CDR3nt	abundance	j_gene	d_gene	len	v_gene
CSVEIGTDTQYF	TGCAGCGTTGAAATCGGGACAGATACGCAGTATTTT	-	TRBJ2-3	-	12	TRBV29-1
CASTWRSTDTQYF	TGTGCCAGCACATGGAGAAGCACAGATACGCAGTATTTT	-	TRBJ2-3	-	13	TRBV28
CASSQESAYEQYF	TGTGCCAGCAGCCAAGAATCCGCCTACGAGCAGTACTTC	-	TRBJ2-7	-	13	TRBV4-2
CASTWAGGGTEAFF	TGTGCCAGCACCTGGGCCGGGGGAGGAACTGAAGCTTTCTTT	-	TRBJ1-1	-	14	TRBV6-5
CASSPGETGVQETQYF	TGTGCCAGCAGCCCAGGGGAGACAGGGGTTCAAGAGACCCAGTACTTC	-	TRBJ2-5	TRBD1	16	TRBV9
CASSLGAQGWTEAFF	TGCGCCAGCAGCTTGGGGGCCCAGGGTTGGACTGAAGCTTTCTTT	-	TRBJ1-1	-	15	TRBV5-1
CASSSGLVYEQYF	TGCGCCAGCAGTAGTGGACTTGTCTACGAGCAGTACTTC	few	TRBJ2-7	-	13	TRBV10-1
CASSDSYRDSYNEQFF	TGTGCCAGCAGTGACTCTTACAGGGATTCCTACAATGAGCAGTTCTTC	-	TRBJ2-1	-	16	TRBV6-4
CASSVEGGAPSGSAYEQYF	TGTGCCAGCAGCGTAGAGGGGGGGGCCCCTAGCGGGAGTGCCTACGAGCAGTACTTC	-	TRBJ2-7	TRBD2	19	TRBV9
CASSSGTELLEQYF	TGTGCCAGCAGCTCCGGGACAGAGCTTTTAGAGCAGTACTTC	-	TRBJ2-7	TRBD1	14	TRBV5-6
CASSEAGRIYGYTF	TGTGCCAGCAGTGAAGCGGGACGGATCTATGGCTACACCTTC	-	TRBJ1-2	-	14	TRBV25-1
CASSKPAGAGAFF	TGTGCCAGCAGTAAACCCGCGGGCGCGGGAGCTTTCTTT	-	TRBJ1-1	-	13	TRBV28
CASSLGVASGISDTQYF	TGTGCCAGCAGCTTAGGTGTTGCTAGCGGGATATCAGATACGCAGTATTTT	-	TRBJ2-3	TRBD2	17	TRBV7-9
CASSHMRIAQETQYF	TGTGCCAGCAGCCATATGCGAATAGCTCAAGAGACCCAGTACTTC	-	TRBJ2-5	-	15	TRBV7-8
CASSSVRTGAYGYTF	TGTGCCAGCAGTTCCGTTCGGACAGGGGCCTATGGCTACACCTTC	-	TRBJ1-2	TRBD1	15	TRBV6-5
CASSQVQGINEQFF	TGCGCCAGCAGCCAAGTACAGGGGATCAATGAGCAGTTCTTC	-	TRBJ2-1	TRBD1	14	TRBV4-3
CAWTGGPGNTIYF	TGTGCCTGGACGGGGGGACCTGGAAACACCATATATTTT	-	TRBJ1-3	-	13	TRBV30
CASSSPLGGTEAFF	TGTGCCAGCAGTTCCCCCTTAGGGGGAACTGAAGCTTTCTTT	-	TRBJ1-1	-	14	TRBV28
CAISEQGHEQYF	TGTGCCATCAGTGAACAGGGCCACGAGCAGTACTTC	-	TRBJ2-7	-	12	TRBV10-3
CASSQHYRTGNDEQYF	TGCGCCAGCAGCCAACACTACCGGACAGGGAACGACGAGCAGTACTTC	-	TRBJ2-7	TRBD1	16	TRBV4-3
CASSGLNTGELFF	TGTGCCTCCTCAGGGTTGAACACCGGGGAGCTGTTTTTT	-	TRBJ2-2	-	13	TRBV2
CASSPREQETQYF	TGCGCCAGCAGCCCTCGCGAGCAAGAGACCCAGTACTTC	-	TRBJ2-5	-	13	TRBV4-1
CAISAKGEPAEQYF	TGTGCCATCAGTGCAAAGGGGGAACCAGCCGAGCAGTACTTC	-	TRBJ2-7	-	14	TRBV10-3
CASSMDRNNSPLHF	TGTGCCAGCAGTATGGACAGGAATAATTCACCCCTCCACTTT	-	TRBJ1-6	TRBD1	14	TRBV6-5
CAISSGTGGLQHF	TGTGCCATCAGTTCCGGGACAGGGGGGCTCCAGCATTTT	-	TRBJ1-5	TRBD1	13	TRBV10-3
CASSAPGQGEEETQYF	TGTGCCAGCAGCGCACCGGGACAGGGGGAGGAAGAGACCCAGTACTTC	once	TRBJ2-5	TRBD1	16	TRBV5-4
CSVLDRGFSYEQYF	TGCAGCGTGCTCGACAGGGGGTTTTCGTACGAGCAGTACTTC	once	TRBJ2-7	TRBD1	14	TRBV29-1
CATMGQGEFGSNQPQHF	TGTGCCACCATGGGACAGGGGGAATTCGGTAGCAATCAGCCCCAGCATTTT	-	TRBJ1-5	TRBD1	17	TRBV15
CASSVSTGGTEAFF	TGTGCCAGCAGTGTATCGACAGGGGGCACTGAAGCTTTCTTT	-	TRBJ1-1	TRBD1	14	TRBV6-1
CASSYNRGVYEQYF	TGTGCCAGCAGCTACAACAGGGGGGTCTACGAGCAGTACTTC	-	TRBJ2-7	TRBD1	14	TRBV11-3
CASSLERTFYEQYF	TGTGCCAGCAGCTTGGAGAGGACTTTCTACGAGCAGTACTTC	once	TRBJ2-7	-	14	TRBV11-3
CAWSRGRSYGYTF	TGTGCCTGGTCCAGAGGAAGGAGCTATGGCTACACCTTC	-	TRBJ1-2	-	13	TRBV30
CASLTSGRGDTQYF	TGTGCCAGCCTAACTAGCGGGAGAGGGGATACGCAGTATTTT	few	TRBJ2-3	TRBD2	14	TRBV13
CASSLEQYNEQFF	TGTGCCAGCAGCTTAGAACAATACAATGAGCAGTTCTTC	-	TRBJ2-1	-	13	TRBV7-3
CASSNDRGAYEQYF	TGTGCCAGCAGCAACGACAGGGGAGCGTACGAGCAGTACTTC	few	TRBJ2-7	TRBD1	14	TRBV5-8
CASSPTEYTEAFF	TGTGCCAGCAGCCCGACAGAGTACACTGAAGCTTTCTTT	-	TRBJ1-1	-	13	TRBV2
CASSTREGLAFF	TGCGCCAGCAGTACAAGAGAGGGTTTAGCTTTCTTT	-	TRBJ1-1	-	12	TRBV10-2
CASSFRGAEAFF	TGTGCCAGCAGTTTCCGGGGGGCTGAAGCTTTCTTT	-	TRBJ1-1	-	12	TRBV28
CASSFEGAGTEAFF	TGCGCCAGCAGCTTTGAGGGGGCCGGCACTGAAGCTTTCTTT	-	TRBJ1-1	TRBD1	14	TRBV5-1
CASSPTDRAHEQYF	TGTGCCAGCTCACCAACTGACAGGGCCCACGAGCAGTACTTC	-	TRBJ2-7	TRBD1	14	TRBV18
CASRFTGNTEAFF	TGTGCCAGCAGGTTCACAGGGAACACTGAAGCTTTCTTT	-	TRBJ1-1	-	13	TRBV28
CASSLAVALSSYNEQFF	TGTGCCAGCAGCTTAGCGGTAGCTTTGAGCTCCTACAATGAGCAGTTCTTC	-	TRBJ2-1	-	17	TRBV11-1
CASSIPGSQGYEQYF	TGTGCCAGTAGTATCCCCGGGTCCCAGGGGTACGAGCAGTACTTC	-	TRBJ2-7	-	15	TRBV19
CASGSPGGSGYTF	TGTGCTAGTGGCTCCCCAGGAGGGAGTGGCTACACCTTC	-	TRBJ1-2	-	13	TRBV12-5
CSVEGYLGSYNGQFF	TGCAGCGTTGAAGGGTACCTAGGAAGCTACAATGGGCAGTTCTTC	-	TRBJ2-1	-	15	TRBV29-1
CASSIGLANNEQFF	TGTGCCAGTAGTATCGGGCTAGCAAACAATGAGCAGTTCTTC	-	TRBJ2-1	-	14	TRBV19
CASSQGAIPEAFF	TGCGCCAGCAGCCAAGGAGCAATCCCTGAAGCTTTCTTT	-	TRBJ1-1	-	13	TRBV4-1
CASSYTRTPSSYEQYF	TGTGCCAGCAGTTACACTAGGACGCCGAGCTCCTACGAGCAGTACTTC	-	TRBJ2-7	-	16	TRBV6-5
CASSQGLAGGMAKNIQYF	TGCGCCAGCAGCCAAGGACTAGCGGGAGGAATGGCCAAAAACATTCAGTACTTC	-	TRBJ2-4	TRBD2	18	TRBV4-1
CASLTSGRANEQFF	TGTGCCAGCTTGACTAGCGGGAGGGCCAATGAGCAGTTCTTC	few	TRBJ2-1	TRBD2	14	TRBV28
CASSSGGDQPQHF	TGTGCCAGCAGCTCGGGGGGCGATCAGCCCCAGCATTTT	-	TRBJ1-5	-	13	TRBV7-3
CAASARGQGAYGYTF	TGTGCCGCCAGCGCGCGTGGACAGGGGGCCTATGGCTACACCTTC	once	TRBJ1-2	TRBD1	15	TRBV15
CASSPDRGSTEAFF	TGTGCCAGCAGCCCCGACAGGGGGTCAACTGAAGCTTTCTTT	-	TRBJ1-1	TRBD1	14	TRBV6-4